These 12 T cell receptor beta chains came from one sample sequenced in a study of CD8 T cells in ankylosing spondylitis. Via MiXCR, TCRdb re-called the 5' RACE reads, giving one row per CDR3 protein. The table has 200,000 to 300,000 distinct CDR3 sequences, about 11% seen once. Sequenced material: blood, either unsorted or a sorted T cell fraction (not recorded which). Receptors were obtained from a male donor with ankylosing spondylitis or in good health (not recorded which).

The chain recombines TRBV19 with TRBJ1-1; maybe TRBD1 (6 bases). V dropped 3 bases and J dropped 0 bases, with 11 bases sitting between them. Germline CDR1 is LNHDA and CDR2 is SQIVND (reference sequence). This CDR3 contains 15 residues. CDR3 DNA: TGTGCCAGTAGTATGGGGACATCTATGAACACTGAAGCTTTCTTT. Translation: CASSMGTSMNTEAFF. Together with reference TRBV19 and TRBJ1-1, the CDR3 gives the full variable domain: DGGITQSPKYLFRKEGQNVTLSCEQNLNHDAMYWYRQDPGQGLRLIYYSQIVNDFQKGDIAEGYSVSREKKESFPLTVTSAQKNPTAFYLCASSMGTSMNTEAFFGQGTRLTVV.

The CDR3 reads CASSFPSGGALDTQYF. In nucleotides, the CDR3 is TGTGCCAGCAGCTTCCCTAGCGGGGGGGCCTTAGATACGCAGTATTTT. This rearrangement joins TRBV7-8 to TRBJ2-3, with 12 bases that match TRBD2. This CDR3 has 16 residues. With V trimmed by 3 bases and J by 5 bases, 6 bases remained unmatched. Germline CDR1 SGHVS, CDR2 FQNEAQ.

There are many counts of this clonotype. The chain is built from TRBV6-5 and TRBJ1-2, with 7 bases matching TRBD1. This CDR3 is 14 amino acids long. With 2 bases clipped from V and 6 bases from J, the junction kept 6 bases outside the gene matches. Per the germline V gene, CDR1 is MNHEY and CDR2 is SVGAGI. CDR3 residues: CASSYNPQGHGYTF. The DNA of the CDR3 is TGTGCCAGCAGTTACAACCCACAGGGGCATGGCTACACCTTC.

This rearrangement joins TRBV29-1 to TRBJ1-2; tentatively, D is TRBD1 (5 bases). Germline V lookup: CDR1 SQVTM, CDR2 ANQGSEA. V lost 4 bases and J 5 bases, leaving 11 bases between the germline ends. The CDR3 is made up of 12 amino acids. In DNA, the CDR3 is TGCAGCGTTGCTCAGGGCGGGTATGGCTACACCTTC. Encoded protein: CSVAQGGYGYTF.

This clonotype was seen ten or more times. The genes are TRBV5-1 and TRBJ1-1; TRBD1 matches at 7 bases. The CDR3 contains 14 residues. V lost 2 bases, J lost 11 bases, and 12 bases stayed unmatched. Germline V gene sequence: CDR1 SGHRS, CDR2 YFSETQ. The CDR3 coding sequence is TGCGCCAGCAGCTTCACAGGGGCCGGAGAGGGGGCTTTCTTT. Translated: CASSFTGAGEGAFF.

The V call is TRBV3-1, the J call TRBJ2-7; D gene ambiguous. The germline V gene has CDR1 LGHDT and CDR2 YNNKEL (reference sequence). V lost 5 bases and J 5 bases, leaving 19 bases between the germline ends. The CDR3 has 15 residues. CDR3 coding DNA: TGTGCCAGCAGCACTTCTTTGACCTACTGGCACGAGCAGTACTTC. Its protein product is CASSTSLTYWHEQYF.

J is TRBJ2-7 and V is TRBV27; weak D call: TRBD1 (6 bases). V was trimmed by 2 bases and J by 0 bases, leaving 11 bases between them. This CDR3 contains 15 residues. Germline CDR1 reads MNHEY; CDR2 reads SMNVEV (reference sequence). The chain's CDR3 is CASSLNSGVSYEQYF. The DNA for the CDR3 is TGTGCCAGCAGTTTAAACTCAGGGGTCTCCTACGAGCAGTACTTC.

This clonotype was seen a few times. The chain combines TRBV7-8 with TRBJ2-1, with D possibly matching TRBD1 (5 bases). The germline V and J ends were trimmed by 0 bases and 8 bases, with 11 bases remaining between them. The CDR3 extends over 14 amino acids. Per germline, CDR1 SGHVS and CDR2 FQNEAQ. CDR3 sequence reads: CASSLAGPADEQFF. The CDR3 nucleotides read TGTGCCAGCAGCTTAGCGGGGCCAGCCGATGAGCAGTTCTTC.

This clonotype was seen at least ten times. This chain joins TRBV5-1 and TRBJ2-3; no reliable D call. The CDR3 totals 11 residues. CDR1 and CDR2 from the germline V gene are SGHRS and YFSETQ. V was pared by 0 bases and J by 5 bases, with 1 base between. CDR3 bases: TGCGCCAGCAGCTTGGAAGATACGCAGTATTTT. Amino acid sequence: CASSLEDTQYF.

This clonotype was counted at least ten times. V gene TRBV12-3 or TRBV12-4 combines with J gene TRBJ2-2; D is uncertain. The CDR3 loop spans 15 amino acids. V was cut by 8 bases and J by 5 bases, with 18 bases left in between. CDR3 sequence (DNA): TGTGCCAGCTCTCCCTCGGTTAGCCGTACCGGGGAGCTGTTTTTT. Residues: CASSPSVSRTGELFF.

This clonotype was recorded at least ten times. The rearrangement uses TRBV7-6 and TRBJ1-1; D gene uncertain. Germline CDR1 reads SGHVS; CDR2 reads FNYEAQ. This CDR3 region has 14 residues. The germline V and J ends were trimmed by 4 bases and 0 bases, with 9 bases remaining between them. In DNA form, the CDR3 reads TGTGCCAGCAGCTCCCAGGAGATGAACACTGAAGCTTTCTTT. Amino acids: CASSSQEMNTEAFF.

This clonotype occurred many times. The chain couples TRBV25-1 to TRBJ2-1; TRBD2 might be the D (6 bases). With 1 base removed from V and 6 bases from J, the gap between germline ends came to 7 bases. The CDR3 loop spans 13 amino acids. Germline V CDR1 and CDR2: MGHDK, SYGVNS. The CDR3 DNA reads TGTGCCAGCAGTGAATCCGGGGGCAATGAGCAGTTCTTC. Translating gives CASSESGGNEQFF.